This T cell receptor (beta chain) was recovered during a study of Ad26.COV2.S vaccination and SARS-CoV-2 variants (dated by TCRdb to about 2021). Study-wide context: Vaccine-arm donors came from COV1001, a multicentre, randomized, double-blind, placebo-controlled phase I-IIa trial of Ad26.COV2.S in healthy adults. Ad26.COV2.S was administered intramuscularly at a dose of 5x10^10 or 1x10^11 viral particles, either as one shot or as two shots given 56 days apart. TCRbeta repertoire sequencing was used to assess the specificity and breadth of SARS-CoV-2-reactive T cell receptors after Ad26.COV2.S vaccination. The TCR-sequenced set comprised about 32 samples: approximately 19 Ad26.COV2.S vaccine recipients, 5 placebo recipients and 8 SARS-CoV-2 convalescent individuals. Trial participants were randomized into five groups of five: low-dose or high-dose Ad26.COV2.S given once or twice, or placebo on both occasions. Throughout the experiments and outcome assessment, investigators stayed blinded to trial group allocation.

As concerns this clone: There is no known antigen for this receptor. It has no much larger one-base neighbor in the sample; base qualities were not kept.

V is cut by 5 bases and J by 0 bases, and the space between the germline ends is 14 bases. Including cysteine and phenylalanine, the CDR3 has 15 amino acids. Solely the CDR3 DNA is kept, with 45 bases framed from the first base. CDR1 and CDR2 are drawn from the germline V gene: MDHEN, SYDVKM. Beyond this particular receptor, the publication reports: Non-spike TCR breadth was comparable between vaccine and placebo recipients, consistent with the vaccine containing only spike. Compared with placebo recipients, Ad26.COV2.S recipients showed higher spike-specific TCR breadth (P = 0.0014). After vaccination, spike-specific CD8+ and CD4+ T cell responses were reported to show substantial breadth. The study lacked the statistical power to compare responses across vaccine doses or regimens. According to the authors, total T cell responses may have been underestimated by the TCR breadth and depth analyses.

The immunoSEQ Assay was the method used to sequence TCRbeta CDR3 regions. After extraction, genomic DNA underwent amplification by bias-controlled multiplex PCR, followed by high-throughput sequencing. The original pipeline was this. To quantify the absolute abundance of every unique TCRbeta CDR3 region, sequences were collapsed and filtered. Usable DNA was measured by amplifying reference genes present in all nucleated cells, and TCRbeta template counts were normalized to that usable DNA to estimate T cell fraction. Repertoire TCRs were annotated as SARS-CoV-2-specific by exact matching of V gene, CDR3 amino acid sequence and J gene to a known reactive TCR set. The reference SARS-CoV-2 TCR set was obtained from MIRA and was filtered for enrichment in COVID-19-positive ImmuneCODE repertoires, whereby public or cross-reactive TCRs were removed. Using the MIRA antigens, annotated TCRs were further analysed by specific ORF or by position within an ORF. Depth was the summed frequency of annotated unique rearrangements, while breadth was defined as annotated unique rearrangements over total unique productive rearrangements. Group comparisons of TCR breadth used two-sided Wilcoxon rank-sum tests. TCRdb mirrors the immuneACCESS table, restricted to in-frame sequences. Some clones are absent from its copies; in checked studies, under half trace to an unresolved V gene, and the reason for the others is unknown. Clone size and the V and J calls come from that table; the DNA yielded D and trimming. The sample has about 400,000 clones on record, roughly four fifths of them singletons. Jointly, the top ten make up almost 7.5% of the sample.

The treatment or condition label, read with the paper, signifies: 15 to 20 received Ad26.COV2.S at low or high dose, single or two shots; 5 received placebo; per-sample allocation not given. For vaccine and placebo recipients, the sequenced repertoires came from samples collected on day 63 after the first injection. Cohort 1b enrolled some 25 adults aged 18-55 years at a single site in Boston, USA, between 29 July and 7 August 2020. Ad26.COV2.S was a replication-incompetent adenovirus type 26 vector expressing a prefusion-stabilized SARS-CoV-2 spike protein from the original Wuhan strain. The sample in question was peripheral blood, obtained in a trial of Ad26.COV2.S vaccine versus placebo. This receptor was taken from a person aged 18-65 years who received the Ad26.COV2.S COVID-19 vaccine or a placebo. This sequence uses TRBV28 and TRBJ2-7; the D segment might be TRBD1 or TRBD2, since each matches 5 bases. CDR3 reads: CASSLPGPYSYEQYF. The nucleotide sequence is given as TGTGCCAGCAGTCTTCCGGGACCTTACTCCTACGAGCAGTACTTC.